This T cell receptor (beta chain) was found in a study of cytomegalovirus exposure and HLA in healthy donors. Study observations and caveats: Productive rates of about 87% or about 30% were seen for most TCR beta V segments in an earlier analysis. More clonal expansion characterized HLA-associated TCR beta chains than equally common others in a later analysis. Reportedly, diagnosis of cytomegalovirus status by the classifier showed high specificity and sensitivity. A missense DCLRE1C variant was associated with V- and J-gene trimming of TCR beta chains in a later analysis, and an independent cohort replicated the association.

The PCR employed 60 Vbeta primers together with 13 Jbeta primers. This table comes from immunoSEQ multiplex PCR, and its TCRdb copy is limited to in-frame clones, with some not included. The sample includes 100,000 to 150,000 clones, about 80% of them seen just once. In the case of this clone: Its antigen is undetermined.

The CDR3 spans 14 residues. With 3 bases clipped from V and 7 bases from J, the junction kept 4 bases outside the gene matches. Germline V gene data show CDR1 as WNHNN and CDR2 as SYGVQD (reference sequence). The sample was PBMCs. The rearrangement links TRBV10-1 to TRBJ2-1; 9 positions match TRBD1. This TCR was sampled from a man aged 25 to 40 in good health and CMV-seropositive. The CDR3 loop is CASSEQGAGNEQFF. The CDR3 region has the DNA TGCGCCAGCAGTGAACAGGGGGCCGGGAATGAGCAGTTCTTC.